This is a list of T cell receptor beta chains from one sample in a study of T cell repertoires in cytomegalovirus infection. Via MiXCR, TCRdb re-called the reads, giving one row per CDR3 protein. The sample yields roughly 920,000 distinct CDR3 sequences, around 30% seen once. Their cognate antigens are unknown. Sample: cultured CD8+ T cells from PBMCs, taken from culture after CMV antigen stimulation. These TCRs come from a human donor in good health (CMV status not recorded). Some clones in this sample may be carry-over from other donors' samples. CDR3s include the opening cysteine and the closing phenylalanine or tryptophan. Expanded clones are given a class, and other clones once, few, many or no size at all.

j_gene	abundance	v_gene	CDR3aa
TRBJ2-1	many	TRBV7-6	CASSSEGQGYNEQFF
TRBJ2-7	few	TRBV7-2	CASSNLDGVSYEQYF
TRBJ2-5	-	TRBV6-1	CASKERGVQETQYF
TRBJ2-1	-	TRBV28	CASSESLFSYNEQFF
TRBJ2-7	-	TRBV5-6	CASSKAHRGFSYEQYF
TRBJ2-1	-	TRBV10-3	CAISERPFDEQFF
TRBJ1-5	many	TRBV7-9	CASSSEDRGWDQPQHF
TRBJ2-2	-	TRBV11-3	CASSLGRPFDTGELFF
TRBJ1-5	-	TRBV7-9	CASSLYTGGFDQPQHF
TRBJ1-3	few	TRBV3-1	CASSQEAVRHSGNTIYF
TRBJ2-7	-	TRBV6-2/TRBV6-3	CASSYEAYEQYF
TRBJ2-1	few	TRBV7-6	CASSLDQGEINEQFF
TRBJ2-3	-	TRBV7-9	CASARGPDTQYF
TRBJ2-1	few	TRBV12-3/TRBV12-4	CASSLAVVNEQFF
TRBJ1-3	-	TRBV6-1	CATEVYRGSGNTIYF
TRBJ1-2	-	TRBV19	CASSPIRDRATGYTF
TRBJ2-1	few	TRBV27	CATAGKAYNEQFF
TRBJ2-7	few	TRBV19	CASSMNGASAYDEQYF
TRBJ2-3	many	TRBV7-2	CASTPRTSGGFADTQYF